These 22 T cell receptor beta chains were all obtained from the same sample, sequenced in a study of shared clonotypes between healthy human individuals. Method: immunoSEQ multiplex PCR; TCRdb's copy keeps in-frame clones and lacks some. Of some 1.5 million clones in the sample, about 98% were seen once. Sequences were obtained from naive CD4+ T cells sorted from blood. This sample's subset: CD45RA+ positively selected. Receptors were obtained from a man aged 25-40 years in good health.

This chain joins TRBV5-4 and TRBJ2-5, with D possibly being TRBD2 (5 bases). The CDR3 sequence is 15 residues long. Trimming stripped 0 bases from V and 4 bases from J, with 13 bases between. Germline CDR1 and CDR2: SGHNT and YYREEE (reference sequence). CDR3 sequence (DNA): TGTGCCAGCAGCTTGGCCACTCAAGGGAGAGAGACCCAGTACTTC. Protein: CASSLATQGRETQYF.

J is TRBJ1-5 and V is TRBV18, with TRBD1 matching 9 bases. CDR1 and CDR2 from the germline V gene are KGHSH and LQKENI. Germline trimming cut 4 bases from V and 4 bases from J; bases unmatched to any gene: 2. This CDR3 comprises 14 residues. The CDR3 loop reads CASSRDRANQPQHF. In nucleotides, the CDR3 is TGTGCCAGCTCACGGGACAGGGCAAATCAGCCCCAGCATTTT.

The chain couples TRBV6-5 to TRBJ1-1; maybe TRBD1 (5 bases). CDR1 and CDR2 from the germline V gene are MNHEY and SVGAGI. This CDR3 region has 12 residues. The germline V and J ends were trimmed by 9 bases and 6 bases, with 14 bases remaining between them. CDR3 nucleotides: TGTGCCAGTAGTAAGGGGTTTGCTGAAGCTTTCTTT. Translation: CASSKGFAEAFF.

The V gene is TRBV12-5, the J gene TRBJ2-1; 9 positions match TRBD2. Germline CDR1 is LGHNT and CDR2 is FRNRAP. V lost 6 bases and J lost 8; bases outside the gene matches: 8. CDR3 size: 14 residues. The CDR3 region has the DNA TGTGCTAGTGGGTCCGGGACTAGCTTGGATGAGCAGTTCTTC. Its protein is CASGSGTSLDEQFF.

Comments on this clone: Other DNA sequences of this sample code for an identical CDR3. The chain is built from TRBV5-1 and TRBJ2-5; no definite D call. CDR1 and CDR2 from the germline V gene are SGHRS and YFSETQ. V was shortened by 4 bases and J by 0 bases, with 7 bases between the two germline ends. This CDR3 is built from 13 residues. The CDR3 loop is CASSLSYQETQYF. The CDR3 coding sequence is TGCGCCAGCAGCCTTTCGTACCAAGAGACCCAGTACTTC.

The genes are TRBV7-8 and TRBJ1-4; TRBD1 aligns across 8 bases. There are 16 residues in the CDR3. Germline CDR1 and CDR2: SGHVS and FQNEAQ. The ends lost 5 bases at V and 8 bases at J; junction bases unmatched: 13. In nucleotides, the CDR3 is TGTGCCAGCAGCCACTCCCGGACAGGGCCCGGCGAAAAACTGTTTTTT. Residues: CASSHSRTGPGEKLFF.

The table lists this clone with a count of one. This chain links TRBV4-3 with TRBJ2-7, with no clear D. Per the germline V gene, CDR1 is LGHNA and CDR2 is YSLEER. The CDR3 is 17 residues long. Trimming removed 0 bases from V and 5 bases from J, with 20 bases in between. The CDR3, as DNA: TGCGCCAGCAGCCAAGATCTCCGGTGGCCGGAATTCCACGAGCAGTACTTC. Translating gives CASSQDLRWPEFHEQYF.

The chain joins TRBV28 to TRBJ2-7; 9 bases line up with TRBD2. The junction had 8 bases not matched to a gene; V was cut back by 5 bases and J by 6 bases. The CDR3 sequence is 14 residues long. The V gene's germline CDR1 is MDHEN and CDR2 SYDVKM. CDR3 loop: CASSIAGAWPEQYF. The CDR3 nucleotides read TGTGCCAGCAGTATAGCGGGAGCATGGCCCGAGCAGTACTTC. The entire variable domain, with the rest obtained from reference TRBV28 and TRBJ2-7, is as follows: DVKVTQSSRYLVKRTGEKVFLECVQDMDHENMFWYRQDPGLGLRLIYFSYDVKMKEKGDIPEGYSVSREKKERFSLILESASTNQTSMYLCASSIAGAWPEQYFGPGTRLTVT.

This rearrangement joins TRBV7-8 to TRBJ1-5, with TRBD1 matching over 8 bases. The CDR3 consists of 17 residues. CDR1 is SGHVS, CDR2 FQNEAQ, per germline. With V trimmed by 2 bases and J by 3 bases, 9 bases remained unmatched. The CDR3 reads CASSLRFDRGDNQPQHF. CDR3 nucleotide sequence: TGTGCCAGCAGCTTAAGGTTTGACAGGGGCGACAATCAGCCCCAGCATTTT.

This clone was recorded once. This chain connects TRBV30 to TRBJ1-2; no clear D. The germline V gene encodes CDR1 GTSNPN and CDR2 SVGIG (reference sequence). The CDR3 is made up of 13 amino acids. V was trimmed by 5 bases and J by 0 bases, leaving 10 bases between them. In nucleotides, the CDR3 is TGTGCCTGGGGTGCCACAGCTAACTATGGCTACACCTTC. Its protein is CAWGATANYGYTF.

The genes are TRBV14 and TRBJ1-5; a weak D match, TRBD1 (6 bases). Germline V gene sequence: CDR1 SGHDN, CDR2 FVKESK. V shed 0 bases and J shed 1 base, with 13 bases lying between them. The CDR3 covers 17 residues. Here the CDR3 DNA reads TGTGCCAGCAGCCAAGATTCTACAGGGAGCAGCAATCAGCCCCAGCATTTT. Protein: CASSQDSTGSSNQPQHF.

The V gene is TRBV2, the J gene TRBJ1-1, with D unresolved. Per the germline V gene, CDR1 is SNHLY and CDR2 is FYNNEI. This CDR3 is built from 13 residues. V was clipped by 7 bases and J by 2 bases, with 11 bases between them. CDR3 sequence reads: CASTADQNTEAFF. Written as DNA, the CDR3 is TGTGCCAGCACGGCAGATCAAAACACTGAAGCTTTCTTT.

DNA of the CDR3: TGTGCCAGCAGCTCGGGACAGGGGGCGTACGAGCAGTACTTC. Its translation is CASSSGQGAYEQYF. The chain joins TRBV11-1 to TRBJ2-7; 12 bases map to TRBD1. CDR1 and CDR2 (germline): SGHAT, FQDESV (reference sequence). This CDR3 has 14 amino acids. Germline trimming cut 4 bases from V and 4 bases from J; bases unmatched to any gene: 2.

CDR3 nucleotide sequence: TGTGCCAGCTCACCAGGGGCCCTCGGGAGCTCCTACAATGAGCAGTTCTTC. As protein: CASSPGALGSSYNEQFF. V usage is TRBV18 and J usage is TRBJ2-1; D possibly corresponds to TRBD2 (6 bases). V shed 2 bases and J shed 0 bases, with 14 bases lying between them. The CDR3 is made up of 17 amino acids. Germline V lookup: CDR1 KGHSH, CDR2 LQKENI.

The genes are TRBV11-1 and TRBJ2-3; D tentatively fits TRBD1 or TRBD2 (5 bases each). V was clipped by 8 bases and J by 4 bases, with 10 bases between them. In germline, CDR1 is SGHAT, CDR2 FQDESV (reference sequence). The CDR3 has 12 amino acids. CDR3 coding DNA: TGTGCCAGCGGGGACCCACCAGATACGCAGTATTTT. Residues: CASGDPPDTQYF.

V and J are TRBV10-1 and TRBJ2-3; 10 bases align to TRBD2. This CDR3 contains 15 residues. The trim removed 0 bases at V and 6 bases at J, leaving 3 bases unmatched. Germline V lookup: CDR1 WNHNN, CDR2 SYGVQD (reference sequence). The CDR3 sequence is CASSESSGRWDTQYF. The CDR3 DNA reads as TGCGCCAGCAGTGAGTCTAGCGGGAGGTGGGATACGCAGTATTTT.

V gene TRBV7-9 combines with J gene TRBJ1-5; 7 positions agree with TRBD1. This CDR3 has 14 amino acids. From germline, CDR1 is SEHNR and CDR2 FQNEAQ (reference sequence). V shed 1 base, J shed 6 bases, and the junction held 3 bases outside the gene matches. In DNA, the CDR3 is TGTGCCAGCAGCTTAGGGAACAGGGGTCAGCCCCAGCATTTT. This encodes CASSLGNRGQPQHF.

This chain links TRBV7-9 with TRBJ2-1; D possibly matches TRBD1 or TRBD2 (5 bases each). Germline CDR1 is SEHNR and CDR2 is FQNEAQ (reference sequence). Trimming removed 6 bases at V and 8 bases at J, with 20 bases between. The CDR3 consists of 15 residues. The CDR3 loop reads CASRRGEREADEQFF. The CDR3 DNA follows: TGTGCCAGCAGGAGGGGAGAGAGAGAGGCCGATGAGCAGTTCTTC. Full variable domain (rest looked up from reference TRBV7-9 and TRBJ2-1): DTGVSQNPRHKITKRGQNVTFRCDPISEHNRLYWYRQTLGQGPEFLTYFQNEAQLEKSRLLSDRFSAERPKGSFSTLEIQRTEQGDSAMYLCASRRGEREADEQFFGPGTRLTVL.

This clone was seen a single time. The chain recombines TRBV18 with TRBJ2-1; D call uncertain. Germline V CDR1 and CDR2: KGHSH, LQKENI. This CDR3 is built from 14 residues. V lost 1 base and J lost 10, with 14 bases in between. The CDR3 region is CASSPRPATAEQFF. DNA for the CDR3: TGTGCCAGCTCACCACGACCAGCGACCGCCGAGCAGTTCTTC.

The chain carries TRBV10-3 and TRBJ2-7; perhaps TRBD2 as D (6 bases). The CDR3 length is 15 residues. Germline V gives CDR1 ENHRY, CDR2 SYGVKD. Trimming took off 2 bases at V and 3 bases at J, with 14 bases between the two ends. CDR3 bases: TGTGCCATCAGTGAGCCGGGACTGACGTACTACGAGCAGTACTTC. This sequence encodes CAISEPGLTYYEQYF.

Concerning this clone: Other DNA sequences in this sample translate to the same CDR3. The CDR3 here is CASSLGSLTETQYF. CDR3 bases: TGTGCCAGCAGCTTAGGGAGTTTGACAGAGACCCAGTACTTC. This chain uses TRBV11-3 with TRBJ2-5; D is undetermined. The CDR3 is 14 amino acids. The germline V and J ends were trimmed by 1 base and 4 bases, with 10 bases remaining between them. CDR1 is SGHNT, CDR2 YENEEA, per germline. The variable domain in full, completed from reference TRBV11-3 and TRBJ2-5, reads EAGVVQSPRYKIIEKKQPVAFWCNPISGHNTLYWYLQNLGQGPELLIRYENEEAVDDSQLPKDRFSAERLKGVDSTLKIQPAELGDSAVYLCASSLGSLTETQYFGPGTRLLVL.

This chain joins TRBV7-9 and TRBJ1-2; D remains unclear. The CDR3 has 14 amino acids. Germline V CDR1 and CDR2: SEHNR, FQNEAQ (reference sequence). V gave up 1 base and J gave up 7 bases, with 13 bases separating them. The CDR3 coding sequence is TGTGCCAGCAGCTTAGGTGGTAAAGTGGGTGGCTACACCTTC. Translating it yields CASSLGGKVGGYTF.